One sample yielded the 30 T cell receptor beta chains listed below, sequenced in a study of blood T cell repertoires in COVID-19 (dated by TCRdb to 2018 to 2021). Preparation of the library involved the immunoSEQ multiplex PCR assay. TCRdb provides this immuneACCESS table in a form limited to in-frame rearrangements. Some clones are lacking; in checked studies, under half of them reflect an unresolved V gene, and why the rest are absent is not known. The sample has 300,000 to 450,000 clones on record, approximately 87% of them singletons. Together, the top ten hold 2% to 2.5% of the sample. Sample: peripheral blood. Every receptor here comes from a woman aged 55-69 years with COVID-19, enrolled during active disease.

The CDR3 region is CAWSAGTTGNTIYF. The DNA for the CDR3 is TGTGCCTGGAGTGCAGGGACAACTGGAAACACCATATATTTT. The J gene is TRBJ1-3, the V gene TRBV30; D perhaps matches TRBD1 (6 bases). Germline V gene lookup returns CDR1 GTSNPN and CDR2 SVGIG (reference sequence). This CDR3 has 14 residues. V was trimmed by 1 base and J by 2 bases, leaving 9 bases between them.

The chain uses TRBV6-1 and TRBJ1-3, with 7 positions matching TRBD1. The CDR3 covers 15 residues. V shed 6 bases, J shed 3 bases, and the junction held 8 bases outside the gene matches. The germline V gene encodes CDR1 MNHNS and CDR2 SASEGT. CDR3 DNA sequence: TGTGCCAGCAGAGAGACAGGGACCGGTGGAAACACCATATATTTT. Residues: CASRETGTGGNTIYF.

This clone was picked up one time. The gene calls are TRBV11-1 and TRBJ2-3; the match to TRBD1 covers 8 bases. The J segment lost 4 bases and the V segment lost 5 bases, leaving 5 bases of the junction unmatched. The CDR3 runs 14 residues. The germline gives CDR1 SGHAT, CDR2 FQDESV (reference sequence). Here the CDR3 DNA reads TGTGCCAGCAGCCCGGACAGGGCGGCAGATACGCAGTATTTT. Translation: CASSPDRAADTQYF.

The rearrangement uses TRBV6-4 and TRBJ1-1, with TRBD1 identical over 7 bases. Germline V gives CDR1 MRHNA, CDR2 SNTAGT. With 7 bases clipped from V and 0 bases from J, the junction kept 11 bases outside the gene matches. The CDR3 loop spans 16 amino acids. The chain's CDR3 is CASKKEGGVLNTEAFF. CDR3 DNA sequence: TGTGCCAGCAAAAAGGAAGGGGGCGTGCTGAACACTGAAGCTTTCTTT.

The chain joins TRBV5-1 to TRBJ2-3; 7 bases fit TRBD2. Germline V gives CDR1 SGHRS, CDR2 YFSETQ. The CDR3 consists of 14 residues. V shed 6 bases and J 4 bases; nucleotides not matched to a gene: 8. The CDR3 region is CASKGAGYADTQYF. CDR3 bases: TGCGCCAGCAAGGGAGCGGGGTATGCAGATACGCAGTATTTT.

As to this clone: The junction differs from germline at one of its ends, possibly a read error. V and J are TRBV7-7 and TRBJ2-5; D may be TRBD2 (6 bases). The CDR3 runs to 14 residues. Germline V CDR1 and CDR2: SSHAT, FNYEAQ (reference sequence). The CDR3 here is CASSSLPGRETQYF. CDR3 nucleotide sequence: TGTGCTAGCAGCTCGCTGCCAGGGAGGGAGACCCAGTACTTC.

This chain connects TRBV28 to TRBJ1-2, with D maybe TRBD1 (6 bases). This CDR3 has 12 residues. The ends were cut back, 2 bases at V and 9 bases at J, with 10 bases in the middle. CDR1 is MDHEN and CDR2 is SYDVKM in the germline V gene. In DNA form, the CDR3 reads TGTGCCAGCAGTTTAGTGGGGGGGCGCTACACCTTC. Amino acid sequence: CASSLVGGRYTF.

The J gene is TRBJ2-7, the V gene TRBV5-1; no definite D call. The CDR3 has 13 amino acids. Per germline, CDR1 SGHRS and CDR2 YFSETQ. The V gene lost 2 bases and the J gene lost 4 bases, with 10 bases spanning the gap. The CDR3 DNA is TGCGCCAGCAGCTTTGGGCCAGAATACGAGCAGTACTTC. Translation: CASSFGPEYEQYF.

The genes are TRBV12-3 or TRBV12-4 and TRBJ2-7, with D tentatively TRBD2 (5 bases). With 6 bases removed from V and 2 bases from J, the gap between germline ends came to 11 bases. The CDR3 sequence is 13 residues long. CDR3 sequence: CASSMDSPYEQYF. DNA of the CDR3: TGTGCCAGCAGCATGGACTCACCCTACGAGCAGTACTTC.

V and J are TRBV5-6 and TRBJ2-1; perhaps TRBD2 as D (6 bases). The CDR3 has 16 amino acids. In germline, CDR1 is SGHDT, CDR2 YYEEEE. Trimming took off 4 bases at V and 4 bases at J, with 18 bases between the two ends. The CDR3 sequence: CASSPGLSGGYNEQFF. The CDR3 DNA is TGTGCCAGCAGCCCCGGTCTCTCCGGGGGTTACAATGAGCAGTTCTTC. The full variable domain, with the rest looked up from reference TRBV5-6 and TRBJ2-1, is DAGVTQSPTHLIKTRGQQVTLRCSPKSGHDTVSWYQQALGQGPQFIFQYYEEEERQRGNFPDRFSGHQFPNYSSELNVNALLLGDSALYLCASSPGLSGGYNEQFFGPGTRLTVL.

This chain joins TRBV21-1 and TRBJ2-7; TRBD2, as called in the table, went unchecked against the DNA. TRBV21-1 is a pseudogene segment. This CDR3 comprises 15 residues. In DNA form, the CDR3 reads TGTGCCAGCAGCAAAGTCCTAGCGGGGGACTACGAGCAGTACTTC. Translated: CASSKVLAGDYEQYF.

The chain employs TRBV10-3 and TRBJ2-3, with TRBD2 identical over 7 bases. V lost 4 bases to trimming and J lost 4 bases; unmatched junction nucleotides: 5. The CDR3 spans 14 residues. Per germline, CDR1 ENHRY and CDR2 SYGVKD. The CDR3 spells CAISVSGGADTQYF. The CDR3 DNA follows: TGTGCCATCAGTGTGTCGGGGGGAGCAGATACGCAGTATTTT.

The CDR3 DNA follows: TGTGCCAGCCTCCCCCGGGACAGGAGCACAGATACGCAGTATTTT. It codes for CASLPRDRSTDTQYF. V is TRBV6-5 and J is TRBJ2-3; 8 bases are a match to TRBD1. Unmatched junction bases numbered 7, after V lost 8 bases and J lost 0 bases. This CDR3 spans 15 amino acids. Germline loops: CDR1 MNHEY, CDR2 SVGAGI.

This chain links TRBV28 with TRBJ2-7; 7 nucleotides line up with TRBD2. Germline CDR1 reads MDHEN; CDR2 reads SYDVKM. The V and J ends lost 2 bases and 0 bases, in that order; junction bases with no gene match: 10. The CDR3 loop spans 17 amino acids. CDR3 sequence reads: CASSLVGLADNSYEQYF. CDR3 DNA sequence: TGTGCCAGCAGTTTAGTGGGCCTAGCGGACAACTCCTACGAGCAGTACTTC.

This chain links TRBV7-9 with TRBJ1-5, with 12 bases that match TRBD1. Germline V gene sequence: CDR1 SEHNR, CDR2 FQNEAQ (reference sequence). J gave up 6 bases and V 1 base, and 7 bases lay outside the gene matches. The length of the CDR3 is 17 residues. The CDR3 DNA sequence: TGTGCCAGCAGCTTAGACTTCGGGACAGGGGGCCGTCAGCCCCAGCATTTT. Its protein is CASSLDFGTGGRQPQHF.

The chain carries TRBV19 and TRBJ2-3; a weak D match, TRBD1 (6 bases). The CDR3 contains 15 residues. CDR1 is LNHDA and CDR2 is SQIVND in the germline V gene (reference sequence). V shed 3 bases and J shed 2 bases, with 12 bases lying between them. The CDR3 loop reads CASSMRVGATDTQYF. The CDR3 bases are TGTGCCAGTAGTATGAGGGTGGGGGCCACAGATACGCAGTATTTT.

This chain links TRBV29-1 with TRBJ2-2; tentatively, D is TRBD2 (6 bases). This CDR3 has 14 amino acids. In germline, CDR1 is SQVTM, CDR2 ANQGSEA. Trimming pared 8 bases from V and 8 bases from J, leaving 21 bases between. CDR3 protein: CSIHRDSSPGELFF. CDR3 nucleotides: TGCAGCATCCACCGGGACTCCTCCCCGGGGGAGCTGTTTTTT.

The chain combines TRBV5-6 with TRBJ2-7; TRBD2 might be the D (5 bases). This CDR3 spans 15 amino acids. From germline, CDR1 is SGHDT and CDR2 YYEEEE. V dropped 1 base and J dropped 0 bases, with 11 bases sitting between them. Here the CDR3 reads CASSLIKRSSYEQYF. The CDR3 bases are TGTGCCAGCAGCTTGATAAAGCGGAGCTCCTACGAGCAGTACTTC.

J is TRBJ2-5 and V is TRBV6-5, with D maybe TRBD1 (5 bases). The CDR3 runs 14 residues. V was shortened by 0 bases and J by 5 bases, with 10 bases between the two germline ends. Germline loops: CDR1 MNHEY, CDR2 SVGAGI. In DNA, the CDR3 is TGTGCCAGCAGTTACTCGACGGACACCGAGACCCAGTACTTC. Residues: CASSYSTDTETQYF.

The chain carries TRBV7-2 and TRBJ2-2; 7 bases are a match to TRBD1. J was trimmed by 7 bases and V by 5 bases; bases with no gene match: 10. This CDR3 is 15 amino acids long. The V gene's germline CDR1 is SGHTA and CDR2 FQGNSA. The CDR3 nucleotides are TGTGCCAGCAGCCTCCAATCGACAGGGCTCGGGGAGCTGTTTTTT. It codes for CASSLQSTGLGELFF.

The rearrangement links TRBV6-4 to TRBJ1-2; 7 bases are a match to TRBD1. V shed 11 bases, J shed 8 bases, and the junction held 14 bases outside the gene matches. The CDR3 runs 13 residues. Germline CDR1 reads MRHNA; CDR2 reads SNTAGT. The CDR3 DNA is TGTGCCCCCCCACGGAGGGGGCTTGCCGGCTACACCTTC. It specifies CAPPRRGLAGYTF.

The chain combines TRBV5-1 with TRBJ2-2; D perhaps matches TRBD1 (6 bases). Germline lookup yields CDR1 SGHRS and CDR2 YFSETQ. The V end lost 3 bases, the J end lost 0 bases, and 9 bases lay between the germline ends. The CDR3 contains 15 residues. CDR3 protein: CASSYRDANTGELFF. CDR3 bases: TGCGCCAGCAGCTACAGGGACGCGAACACCGGGGAGCTGTTTTTT.

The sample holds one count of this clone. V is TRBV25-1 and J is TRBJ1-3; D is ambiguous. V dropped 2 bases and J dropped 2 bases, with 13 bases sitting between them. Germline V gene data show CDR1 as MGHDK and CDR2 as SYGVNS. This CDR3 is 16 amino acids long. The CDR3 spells CASSEVEITTGNTIYF. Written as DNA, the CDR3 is TGTGCCAGCAGTGAAGTAGAGATAACGACTGGAAACACCATATATTTT.

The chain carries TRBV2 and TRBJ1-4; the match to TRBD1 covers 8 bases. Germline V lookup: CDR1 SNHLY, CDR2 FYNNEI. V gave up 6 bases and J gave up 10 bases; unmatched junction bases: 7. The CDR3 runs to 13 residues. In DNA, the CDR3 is TGTGCCAGCAGGGGGACAGGTTCTGGAAAACTGTTTTTT. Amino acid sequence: CASRGTGSGKLFF.

Here the CDR3 reads CASSEMEGALTEAFF. Here the CDR3 DNA reads TGTGCCAGCAGTGAAATGGAGGGGGCGTTAACTGAAGCTTTCTTT. This chain links TRBV2 with TRBJ1-1, with 7 bases lining up with TRBD1. This CDR3 has 15 amino acids. Per the germline V gene, CDR1 is SNHLY and CDR2 is FYNNEI. After removal of 2 bases from V and 5 bases from J, the junction contained 8 bases not matched to a gene.

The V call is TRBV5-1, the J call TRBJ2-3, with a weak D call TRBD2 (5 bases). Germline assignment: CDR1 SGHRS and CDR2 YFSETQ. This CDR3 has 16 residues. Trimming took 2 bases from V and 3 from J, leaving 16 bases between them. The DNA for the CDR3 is TGCGCCAGCAGCTTTTTAGGAGAGGGTAGAACAGATACGCAGTATTTT. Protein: CASSFLGEGRTDTQYF.

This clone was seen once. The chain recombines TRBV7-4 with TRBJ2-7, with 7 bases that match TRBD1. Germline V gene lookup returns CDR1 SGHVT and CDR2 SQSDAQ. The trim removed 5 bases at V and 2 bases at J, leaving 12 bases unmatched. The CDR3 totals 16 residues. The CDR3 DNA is TGTGCCAGCAGCCCTAAAGGGACAGAATCAGCCTACGAGCAGTACTTC. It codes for CASSPKGTESAYEQYF.

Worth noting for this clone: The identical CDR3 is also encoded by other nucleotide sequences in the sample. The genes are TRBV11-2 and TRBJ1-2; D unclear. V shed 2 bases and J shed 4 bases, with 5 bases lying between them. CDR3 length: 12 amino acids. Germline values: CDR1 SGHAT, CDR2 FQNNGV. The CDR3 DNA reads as TGTGCCAGCAGCTTAACGGGCTATGGCTACACCTTC. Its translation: CASSLTGYGYTF.

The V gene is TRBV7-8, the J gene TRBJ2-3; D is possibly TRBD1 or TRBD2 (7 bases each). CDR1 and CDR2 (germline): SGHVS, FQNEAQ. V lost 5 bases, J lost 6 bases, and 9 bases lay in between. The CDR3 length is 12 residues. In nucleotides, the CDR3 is TGTGCCAGCAGCCAGGGGGGGGATACGCAGTATTTT. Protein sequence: CASSQGGDTQYF. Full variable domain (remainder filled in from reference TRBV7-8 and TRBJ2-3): GAGVSQSPRYKVAKRGQDVALRCDPISGHVSLFWYQQALGQGPEFLTYFQNEAQLDKSGLPSDRFFAERPEGSVSTLKIQRTQQEDSAVYLCASSQGGDTQYFGPGTRLTVL.

CDR3 sequence reads: CASSPLAGGGTDTQYF. The CDR3 DNA reads as TGTGCCAGCAGCCCCCTAGCGGGGGGGGGCACAGATACGCAGTATTTT. V gene TRBV5-4 combines with J gene TRBJ2-3; 12 nucleotides match TRBD2. Germline V gives CDR1 SGHNT, CDR2 YYREEE (reference sequence). V lost 4 bases and J lost 1; bases outside the gene matches: 4. The CDR3 contains 16 residues.